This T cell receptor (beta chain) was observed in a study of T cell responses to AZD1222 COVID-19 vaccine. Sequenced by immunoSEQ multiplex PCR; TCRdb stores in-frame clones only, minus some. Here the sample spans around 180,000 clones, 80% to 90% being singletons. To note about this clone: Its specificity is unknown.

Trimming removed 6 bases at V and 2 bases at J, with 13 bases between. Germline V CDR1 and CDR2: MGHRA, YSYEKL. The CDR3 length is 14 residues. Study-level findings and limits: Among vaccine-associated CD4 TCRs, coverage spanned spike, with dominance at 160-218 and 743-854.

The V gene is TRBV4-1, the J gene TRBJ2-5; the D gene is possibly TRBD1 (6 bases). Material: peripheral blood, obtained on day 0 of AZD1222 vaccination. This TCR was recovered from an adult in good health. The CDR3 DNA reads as TGCGCCAGCAGTCTGGACAGTATTCAAGAGACCCAGTACTTC. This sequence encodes CASSLDSIQETQYF.